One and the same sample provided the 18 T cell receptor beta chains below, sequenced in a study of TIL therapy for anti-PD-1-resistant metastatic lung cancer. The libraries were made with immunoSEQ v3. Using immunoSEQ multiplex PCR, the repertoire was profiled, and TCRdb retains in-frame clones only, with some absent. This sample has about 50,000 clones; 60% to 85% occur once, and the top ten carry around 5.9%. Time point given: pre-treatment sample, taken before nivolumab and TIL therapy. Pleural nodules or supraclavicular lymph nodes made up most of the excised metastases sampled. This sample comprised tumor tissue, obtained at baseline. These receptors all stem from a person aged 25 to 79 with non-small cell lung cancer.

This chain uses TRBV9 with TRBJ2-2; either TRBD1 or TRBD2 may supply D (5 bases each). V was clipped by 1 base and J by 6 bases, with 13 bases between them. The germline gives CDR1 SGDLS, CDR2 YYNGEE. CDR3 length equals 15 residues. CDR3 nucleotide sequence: TGTGCCAGCAGCGTATTAGGGACGGGGCCCGGGGAGCTGTTTTTT. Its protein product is CASSVLGTGPGELFF.

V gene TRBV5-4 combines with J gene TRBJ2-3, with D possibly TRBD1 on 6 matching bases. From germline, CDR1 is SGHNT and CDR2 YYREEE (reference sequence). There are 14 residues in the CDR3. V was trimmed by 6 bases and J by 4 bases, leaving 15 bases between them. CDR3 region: CASKEGGAPDTQYF. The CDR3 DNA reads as TGTGCCAGCAAGGAAGGGGGAGCGCCAGATACGCAGTATTTT.

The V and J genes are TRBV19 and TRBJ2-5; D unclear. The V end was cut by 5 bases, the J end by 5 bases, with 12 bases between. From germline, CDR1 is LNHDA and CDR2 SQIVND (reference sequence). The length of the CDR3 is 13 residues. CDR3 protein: CASSPAGGETQYF. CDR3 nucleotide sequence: TGTGCCAGTAGTCCAGCAGGTGGCGAGACCCAGTACTTC.

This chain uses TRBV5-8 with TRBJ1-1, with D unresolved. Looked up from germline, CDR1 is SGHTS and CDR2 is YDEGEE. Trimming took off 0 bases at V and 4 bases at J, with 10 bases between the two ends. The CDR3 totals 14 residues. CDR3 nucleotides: TGTGCCAGCAGCTTGGGACGCAGGACCACTGAAGCTTTCTTT. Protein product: CASSLGRRTTEAFF. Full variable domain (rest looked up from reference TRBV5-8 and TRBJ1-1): EAGVTQSPTHLIKTRGQQATLRCSPISGHTSVYWYQQALGLGLQFLLWYDEGEERNRGNFPPRFSGRQFPNYSSELNVNALELEDSALYLCASSLGRRTTEAFFGQGTRLTVV.

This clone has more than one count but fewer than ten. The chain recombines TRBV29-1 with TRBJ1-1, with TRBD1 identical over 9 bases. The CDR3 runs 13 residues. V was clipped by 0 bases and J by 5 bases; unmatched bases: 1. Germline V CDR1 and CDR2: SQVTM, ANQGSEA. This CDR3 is CSVEEGQGTEAFF. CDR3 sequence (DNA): TGCAGCGTTGAAGAAGGACAGGGGACTGAAGCTTTCTTT.

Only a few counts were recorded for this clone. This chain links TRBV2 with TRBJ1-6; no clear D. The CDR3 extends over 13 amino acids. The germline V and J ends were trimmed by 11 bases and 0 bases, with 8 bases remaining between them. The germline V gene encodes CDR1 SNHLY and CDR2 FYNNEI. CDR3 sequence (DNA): TGTGCCGGCGGCGACTCCTATAATTCACCCCTCCACTTT. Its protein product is CAGGDSYNSPLHF.

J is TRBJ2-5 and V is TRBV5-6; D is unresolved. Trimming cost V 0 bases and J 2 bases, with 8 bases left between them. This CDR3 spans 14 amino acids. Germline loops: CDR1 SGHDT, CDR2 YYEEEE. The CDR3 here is CASSLAALQETQYF. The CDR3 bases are TGTGCCAGCAGCTTGGCTGCCCTTCAAGAGACCCAGTACTTC.

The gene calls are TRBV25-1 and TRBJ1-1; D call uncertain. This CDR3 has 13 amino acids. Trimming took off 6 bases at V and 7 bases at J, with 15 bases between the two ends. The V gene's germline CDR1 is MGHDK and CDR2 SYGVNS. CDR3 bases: TGTGCCAGCAGGCAGCTCGGGGTGGGTGAAGCTTTCTTT. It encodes CASRQLGVGEAFF.

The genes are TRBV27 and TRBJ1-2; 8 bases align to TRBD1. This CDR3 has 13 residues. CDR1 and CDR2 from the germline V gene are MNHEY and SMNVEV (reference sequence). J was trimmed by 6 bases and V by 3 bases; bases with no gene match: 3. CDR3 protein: CASSFAGGNGYTF. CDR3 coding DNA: TGTGCCAGCAGTTTCGCAGGGGGCAATGGCTACACCTTC.

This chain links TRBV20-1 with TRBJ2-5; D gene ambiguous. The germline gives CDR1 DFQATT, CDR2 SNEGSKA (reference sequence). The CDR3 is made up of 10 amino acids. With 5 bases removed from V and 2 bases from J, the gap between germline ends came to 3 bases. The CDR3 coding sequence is TGCAGTGCTGAACAAGAGACCCAGTACTTC. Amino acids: CSAEQETQYF.

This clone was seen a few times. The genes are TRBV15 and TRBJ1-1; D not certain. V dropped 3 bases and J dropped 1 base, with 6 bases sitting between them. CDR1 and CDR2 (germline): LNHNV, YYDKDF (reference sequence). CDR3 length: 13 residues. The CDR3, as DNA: TGTGCCACCAGCAGGGACGGGAACACTGAAGCTTTCTTT. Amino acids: CATSRDGNTEAFF.

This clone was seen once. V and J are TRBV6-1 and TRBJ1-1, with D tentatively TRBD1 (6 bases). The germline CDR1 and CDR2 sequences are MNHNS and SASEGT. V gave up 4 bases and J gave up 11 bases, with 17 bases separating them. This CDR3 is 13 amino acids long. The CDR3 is CASSAWTEDVAFF. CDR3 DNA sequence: TGTGCCAGCAGTGCATGGACAGAAGACGTGGCTTTCTTT.

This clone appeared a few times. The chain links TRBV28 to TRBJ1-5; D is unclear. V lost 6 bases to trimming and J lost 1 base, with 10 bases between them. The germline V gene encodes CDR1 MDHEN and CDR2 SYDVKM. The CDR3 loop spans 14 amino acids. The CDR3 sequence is CASRTPGSNQPQHF. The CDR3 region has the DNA TGTGCCAGCAGAACTCCGGGGAGCAATCAGCCCCAGCATTTT.

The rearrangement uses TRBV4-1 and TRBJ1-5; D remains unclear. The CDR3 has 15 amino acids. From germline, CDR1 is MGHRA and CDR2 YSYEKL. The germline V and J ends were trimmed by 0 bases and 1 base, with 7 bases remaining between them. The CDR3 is CASSQDEGSNQPQHF. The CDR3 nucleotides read TGCGCCAGCAGCCAAGATGAAGGAAGCAATCAGCCCCAGCATTTT.

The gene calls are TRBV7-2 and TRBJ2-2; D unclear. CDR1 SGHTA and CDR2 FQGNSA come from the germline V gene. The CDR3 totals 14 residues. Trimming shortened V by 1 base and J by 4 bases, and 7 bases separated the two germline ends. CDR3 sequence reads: CASSLVSTTGELFF. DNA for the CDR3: TGTGCCAGCAGCTTAGTTTCCACCACCGGGGAGCTGTTTTTT. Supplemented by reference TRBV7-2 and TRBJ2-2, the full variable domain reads GAGVSQSPSNKVTEKGKDVELRCDPISGHTALYWYRQSLGQGLEFLIYFQGNSAPDKSGLPSDRFSAERTGGSVSTLTIQRTQQEDSAVYLCASSLVSTTGELFFGEGSRLTVL.

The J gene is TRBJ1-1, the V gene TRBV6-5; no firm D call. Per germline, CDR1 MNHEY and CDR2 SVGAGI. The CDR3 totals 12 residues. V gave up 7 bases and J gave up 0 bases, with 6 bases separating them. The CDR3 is CASTGMNTEAFF. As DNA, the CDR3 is TGTGCCAGCACAGGTATGAACACTGAAGCTTTCTTT.

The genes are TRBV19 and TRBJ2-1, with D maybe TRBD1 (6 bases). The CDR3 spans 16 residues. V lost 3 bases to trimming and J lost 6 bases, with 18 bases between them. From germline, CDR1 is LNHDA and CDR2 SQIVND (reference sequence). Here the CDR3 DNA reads TGTGCCAGTAGTATGCTTGGGATAAGGGGGTCCAATGAGCAGTTCTTC. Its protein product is CASSMLGIRGSNEQFF.

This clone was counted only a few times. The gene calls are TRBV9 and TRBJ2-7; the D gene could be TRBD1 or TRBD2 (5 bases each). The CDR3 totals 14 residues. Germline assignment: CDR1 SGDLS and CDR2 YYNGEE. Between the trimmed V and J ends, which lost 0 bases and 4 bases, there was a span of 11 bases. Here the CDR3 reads CASSVEDEGYEQYF. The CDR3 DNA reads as TGTGCCAGCAGCGTAGAGGATGAGGGGTACGAGCAGTACTTC. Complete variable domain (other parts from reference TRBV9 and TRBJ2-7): DSGVTQTPKHLITATGQRVTLRCSPRSGDLSVYWYQQSLDQGLQFLIQYYNGEERAKGNILERFSAQQFPDLHSELNLSSLELGDSALYFCASSVEDEGYEQYFGPGTRLTVT.